This is a list of T cell receptor beta chains from one sample in a study of Ad26.COV2.S vaccination and SARS-CoV-2 variants. Generated by immunoSEQ multiplex PCR, the TCRdb table keeps only in-frame clones and is missing some. The sample holds about 680,000 clones, roughly 90% seen once. Sequenced material: peripheral blood, taken in a trial of Ad26.COV2.S vaccine versus placebo. These receptors all come from a person aged 18 to 65 who received the Ad26.COV2.S COVID-19 vaccine or a placebo. Both conserved end residues are part of each CDR3. The D gene is left open where the match is weak. Clone size is stated in some rows and not others, as once, few, many or a class when expanded.

D gene	clone size	V gene	J gene	CDR3 DNA	CDR3 protein
NA	many	TRBV12-3/TRBV12-4	TRBJ2-7	TGTGCCAGCCGAAAGGGGTTCCACTACGAGCAGTACTTC	CASRKGFHYEQYF
NA	NA	TRBV7-2	TRBJ1-2	TGTGCCAGCAGCTTAGAATTGGGCAGCGGCCTTTCCTATGGCTACACCTTC	CASSLELGSGLSYGYTF
TRBD1	NA	TRBV19	TRBJ1-3	TGTGCCAGCCGACAGGGAGATTACCTCTCTGGAAACACCATATATTTT	CASRQGDYLSGNTIYF
TRBD1	NA	TRBV9	TRBJ2-7	TGTGCCAGCAGCCGTCCGACAGGGATGAGCTCCTACGAGCAGTACTTC	CASSRPTGMSSYEQYF
NA	NA	TRBV6-5	TRBJ2-7	TGTGCCAGCACCTTACTAGGCTACGAGCAGTACTTC	CASTLLGYEQYF
TRBD2	once	TRBV5-1	TRBJ2-1	TGCGCCAGCAGCTTGACCAGAGGGACTAGCTACAATGAGCAGTTCTTC	CASSLTRGTSYNEQFF
NA	NA	TRBV10-1	TRBJ2-7	TGCGCCAGCAGTCAAGGACAGTCCTACGAGCAGTACTTC	CASSQGQSYEQYF
NA	few	TRBV4-2	TRBJ1-6	TGTGCCAGCAGCCAAAATTTGGCAGGGGTTACGAATAATTCACCCCTCCACTTT	CASSQNLAGVTNNSPLHF
TRBD2	NA	TRBV18	TRBJ2-3	TGTGCCAGCTCACCACCGCCGGGAGGGCCGACAGATACGCAGTATTTT	CASSPPPGGPTDTQYF
TRBD1	once	TRBV6-5	TRBJ2-7	TGTGCCAGCGGAGACAGGGGGCCAGGCGAGCAGTACTTC	CASGDRGPGEQYF
NA	NA	TRBV2	TRBJ2-7	TGTGCCAGCATACCTGACCTGTCTACCTCCTACGAGCAGTACTTC	CASIPDLSTSYEQYF
NA	NA	TRBV3-1/TRBV3-2	TRBJ2-6	TGTGCCAGCAGCCAAGACAGGGCTGGGGCCAACGTCCTGACTTTC	CASSQDRAGANVLTF
TRBD2	NA	TRBV5-6	TRBJ2-7	TGTGCCAGCAGCTTGGCGGCTAGCGGGAGATACGAGCAGTACTTC	CASSLAASGRYEQYF
NA	NA	TRBV3-1/TRBV3-2	TRBJ1-2	TGTGCCAGCAGCCTTGAGGGACCGCTAGATGGCTACACCTTC	CASSLEGPLDGYTF
NA	NA	TRBV27	TRBJ2-7	TGTGCCAGCAGTTTAGGGACGAGGAACGAGCAGTACTTC	CASSLGTRNEQYF
NA	NA	TRBV19	TRBJ2-5	TGTGCCAGTAGCCGGACAGCGACCGAGACCCAGTACTTC	CASSRTATETQYF
NA	few	TRBV6-5	TRBJ1-6	TGTGCCAGCAGTTACAGGGAAGAGGATTCACCCCTCCACTTT	CASSYREEDSPLHF
TRBD1	NA	TRBV6-2/TRBV6-3	TRBJ1-1	TGTGCCAGCAGCGCAGGGACAGCCACTGAAGCTTTCTTT	CASSAGTATEAFF
NA	NA	TRBV2	TRBJ1-5	TGTGCCAGCAGTGAAGGGGTGTCAAATCAGCCCCAGCATTTT	CASSEGVSNQPQHF
NA	NA	TRBV30	TRBJ2-7	TGTGCCCACGGACGAGGGCCGGGCGAGCAGTACTTC	CAHGRGPGEQYF
NA	few	TRBV6-1	TRBJ1-3	TGTGCCAGCAGTGACCGGAACCTATACACCATATATTTT	CASSDRNLYTIYF
TRBD1	NA	TRBV27	TRBJ2-1	TGTGCCAGCAGTAAGGGACAGACCTTATCCTACAATGAGCAGTTCTTC	CASSKGQTLSYNEQFF
TRBD2	NA	TRBV7-9	TRBJ2-1	TGTGCCAGCAGCCTAGACGTACTAGCGGGGCAAAATGAGCAGTTCTTC	CASSLDVLAGQNEQFF
NA	NA	TRBV10-1	TRBJ2-2	TGCGCCAGCAGTGAGTCGGTCACCGGGGAGCTGTTTTTT	CASSESVTGELFF
TRBD1	few	TRBV19	TRBJ2-2	TGTGCCAGTAGTGTGGGACAGGGATGGGCCGGGGAGCTGTTTTTT	CASSVGQGWAGELFF
TRBD2	NA	TRBV4-3	TRBJ2-7	TGCGCCAGCAGTTTCGGGGGGGACTACGAGCAGTACTTC	CASSFGGDYEQYF
TRBD2	NA	TRBV7-9	TRBJ2-3	TGTGCCAGCAGCAAAACTAGCGGGGTCACAGATACGCAGTATTTT	CASSKTSGVTDTQYF
NA	NA	TRBV20-1	TRBJ2-7	TGCAGTGCAAGTGACAGGGCGGCTAGCGGATACGAGCAGTACTTC	CSASDRAASGYEQYF
NA	once	TRBV7-9	TRBJ1-2	TGTGCCAGCAGCTTACCCGGAGCTATCTATGGCTACACCTTC	CASSLPGAIYGYTF
NA	NA	TRBV19	TRBJ1-1	TGTGCCAGTAGTTTAGTCAATGAAGCTTTCTTT	CASSLVNEAFF
TRBD1	once	TRBV30	TRBJ1-6	TGTGCCTGGAGTCTACGGACAGGAGGGGATTCACCCCTCCACTTT	CAWSLRTGGDSPLHF
NA	NA	TRBV30	TRBJ2-7	TGTGCCTGGAGCGAGAGCCACGAGCAGTACTTC	CAWSESHEQYF
TRBD1	few	TRBV7-9	TRBJ1-1	TGTGCCAGCAGCTTAACACAGGGGGCGAATGAAGCTTTCTTT	CASSLTQGANEAFF
TRBD1	NA	TRBV7-2	TRBJ1-6	TGTGCCAGCAGCTTACCGGGACAGAGCTCCTATAATTCACCCCTCCACTTT	CASSLPGQSSYNSPLHF
TRBD1	NA	TRBV6-5	TRBJ1-6	TGTGCCAGCAGTACACAGGGGGCGAATTCACCCCTCCACTTT	CASSTQGANSPLHF
NA	once	TRBV19	TRBJ1-4	TGTGCCAGTAGGGGAACTACTAATGAAAAACTGTTTTTT	CASRGTTNEKLFF
NA	NA	TRBV19	TRBJ1-1	TGTGCCAGTAGTACCTCACAGGGTTTTTTCGCTTTCTTT	CASSTSQGFFAFF
TRBD2	once	TRBV28	TRBJ2-7	TGTGCCAGCAGTTTCTCTAGCGGGAACCACGAGCAGTACTTC	CASSFSSGNHEQYF
NA	NA	TRBV13	TRBJ2-2	TGTGCCAGCAGCTCTTATGCCCGCCAGGTGACCGGGGAGCTGTTTTTT	CASSSYARQVTGELFF
NA	NA	TRBV3-1/TRBV3-2	TRBJ1-2	TGTGCCAGCAGCCAGGGCCCTCTACAGGGAAAGGGTGGCTACACCTTC	CASSQGPLQGKGGYTF
TRBD2	NA	TRBV6-6	TRBJ2-1	TGTGCCAGCAGTTACTCCCTAGCGGGGGCCTACAATGAGCAGTTCTTC	CASSYSLAGAYNEQFF
NA	few	TRBV7-3	TRBJ1-5	TGTGCCAGCATCTGTTTCCGGCAGACAGGCAGGCAGCCCCAGCATTTT	CASICFRQTGRQPQHF
NA	NA	TRBV12-3/TRBV12-4	TRBJ1-2	TGTGCCAGCAGTTTAGGAATCTATGGCTACACCTTC	CASSLGIYGYTF
TRBD1	few	TRBV5-1	TRBJ2-7	TGCGCCAGCAGCCCCGGGACAGGGGGCTACTACGAGCAGTACTTC	CASSPGTGGYYEQYF
TRBD2	NA	TRBV18	TRBJ2-1	TGTGCCAGCTCACCGGGCGGGGGGGATGAGCAGTTCTTC	CASSPGGGDEQFF
TRBD2	NA	TRBV5-1	TRBJ2-1	TGCGCCAGCAGCTTGGCCCCGGCTAGCGGCCTTAATGAGCAGTTCTTC	CASSLAPASGLNEQFF
TRBD2	NA	TRBV14	TRBJ2-3	TGTGCCAGCAGCCAAGATACGGGACTACTAAGCACAGATACGCAGTATTTT	CASSQDTGLLSTDTQYF
NA	NA	TRBV27	TRBJ2-6	TGTGCCAGCAGTCTGAGACAGGCCATCTCTGGGGCCAACGTCCTGACTTTC	CASSLRQAISGANVLTF
NA	NA	TRBV18	TRBJ2-5	TGTGCCACCTCAGGCGGGAACCTCCAAGAGACCCAGTACTTC	CATSGGNLQETQYF
TRBD2	NA	TRBV9	TRBJ2-3	TGTGCCAGCAGCGTAGCTAGCGGGAGGGCGAAGTTGACAGATACGCAGTATTTT	CASSVASGRAKLTDTQYF